A selection of T cell receptor beta chains follows, all from one sample in a study of T and B cells in COVID-19 patients. MiXCR, applied by TCRdb to the multiplex PCR reads, yields one record per CDR3 protein. The data contain about 14,000 distinct CDR3 sequences, roughly 31% of them seen just once; the ten biggest clones take up approximately 1.1%. The source material was blood. These receptor sequences come from a human donor who had recovered from COVID-19. Each CDR3 is given with its conserved first and last residue. The order of the fields is D gene, CDR3 length, clone size, V gene, J gene, CDR3 DNA, CDR3 protein. A D gene is named only where the DNA matches it firmly. Clone size is stated in some rows and not others, as once, few, many or a class when expanded.

d_call: .; cdr3_length: 14; clone_size: few; v_call: TRBV6-6; j_call: TRBJ2-4; cdr3_nt: TGTGCCAGCACCATACGCCCCGGACGGAACATTCAGTACTTC; cdr3_aa: CASTIRPGRNIQYF
d_call: .; cdr3_length: 16; clone_size: few; v_call: TRBV7-2; j_call: TRBJ2-7; cdr3_nt: TGTGCCAGCAGCCCGGGAGCGACCATCCGGGGCCACGAGCAGTACTTC; cdr3_aa: CASSPGATIRGHEQYF
d_call: .; cdr3_length: 14; clone_size: few; v_call: TRBV30; j_call: TRBJ2-1; cdr3_nt: TGTGCCTGGAGTGAGAGACTAGTTTGGAATGAGCAGTTCTTC; cdr3_aa: CAWSERLVWNEQFF
d_call: .; cdr3_length: 13; clone_size: .; v_call: TRBV18; j_call: TRBJ1-1; cdr3_nt: TGTGCCACTAGCCGGGACGGCGGGGCTGAAGCTTTCTTT; cdr3_aa: CATSRDGGAEAFF
d_call: .; cdr3_length: 15; clone_size: .; v_call: TRBV6-4; j_call: TRBJ2-5; cdr3_nt: TGTGCCAGCAGTGTCCAACAGGGTCCGGGGGAGACCCAGTACTTC; cdr3_aa: CASSVQQGPGETQYF
d_call: .; cdr3_length: 14; clone_size: .; v_call: TRBV20-1; j_call: TRBJ1-6; cdr3_nt: TGCAGTGCCCCAGGGGAGCCCTATAATTCACCCCTCCACTTT; cdr3_aa: CSAPGEPYNSPLHF
d_call: .; cdr3_length: 13; clone_size: few; v_call: TRBV6-2/TRBV6-3; j_call: TRBJ1-1; cdr3_nt: TGTGCCAGCAGTTACTTGGCCGCAGGGGAGGCTTTCTTT; cdr3_aa: CASSYLAAGEAFF
d_call: TRBD1; cdr3_length: 15; clone_size: few; v_call: TRBV18; j_call: TRBJ1-4; cdr3_nt: TGTGCCAGCTCACCTCGGACAGGGATAGAAGAAAAACTGTTTTTT; cdr3_aa: CASSPRTGIEEKLFF
d_call: .; cdr3_length: 12; clone_size: .; v_call: TRBV18; j_call: TRBJ1-5; cdr3_nt: TGTGCCAGCTCACCAGGAAACCAGCCCCAGCATTTT; cdr3_aa: CASSPGNQPQHF
d_call: .; cdr3_length: 16; clone_size: medium-sized; v_call: TRBV29-1; j_call: TRBJ2-7; cdr3_nt: TGCAGCGTTGAAGATCTCAAAACCGGGGGCAACTACGAGCAGTACTTC; cdr3_aa: CSVEDLKTGGNYEQYF
d_call: .; cdr3_length: 13; clone_size: .; v_call: TRBV13; j_call: TRBJ2-7; cdr3_nt: TGTGCCAGCGGGGGCGGTAGATCCCACGAGCAGTACTTC; cdr3_aa: CASGGGRSHEQYF
d_call: TRBD1; cdr3_length: 14; clone_size: .; v_call: TRBV12-3/TRBV12-4; j_call: TRBJ1-1; cdr3_nt: TGTGCCAGCAGTCCCCTCAGGGGGTTGTCTGAAGCTTTCTTT; cdr3_aa: CASSPLRGLSEAFF
d_call: .; cdr3_length: 14; clone_size: medium-sized; v_call: TRBV5-4; j_call: TRBJ2-2; cdr3_nt: TGTGCCAGCAGCTTGGGGAGGGGCGCCGGGGAGCTGTTTTTT; cdr3_aa: CASSLGRGAGELFF
d_call: .; cdr3_length: 15; clone_size: few; v_call: TRBV18; j_call: TRBJ1-3; cdr3_nt: TGTGCCAGCTCCCCACTTACGAGCTCTGGAAACACCATATATTTT; cdr3_aa: CASSPLTSSGNTIYF
d_call: TRBD1; cdr3_length: 15; clone_size: few; v_call: TRBV19; j_call: TRBJ1-2; cdr3_nt: TGTGCCAGTTCCCACCAGGGGGGCTCTTTCTATGGCTACACCTTC; cdr3_aa: CASSHQGGSFYGYTF
d_call: TRBD2; cdr3_length: 16; clone_size: once; v_call: TRBV10-3; j_call: TRBJ2-1; cdr3_nt: TGTGCCAGCAGCCCTCGGGGGGTGGGGGATTACAATGAGCAGTTCTTC; cdr3_aa: CASSPRGVGDYNEQFF
d_call: TRBD2; cdr3_length: 15; clone_size: medium-sized; v_call: TRBV5-6; j_call: TRBJ2-3; cdr3_nt: TGTGCCAGCAGCTTCGGACTAGCGGGAGTTGAGACGCAGTATTTT; cdr3_aa: CASSFGLAGVETQYF
d_call: TRBD2; cdr3_length: 10; clone_size: .; v_call: TRBV19; j_call: TRBJ2-1; cdr3_nt: TGTGCCAGTACCCCGGGACTAGTACTCTTC; cdr3_aa: CASTPGLVLF
d_call: .; cdr3_length: 12; clone_size: .; v_call: TRBV20-1; j_call: TRBJ1-2; cdr3_nt: TGCAGTGCCTTCGGGACGGACTATGGCTACACCTTC; cdr3_aa: CSAFGTDYGYTF
d_call: .; cdr3_length: 15; clone_size: .; v_call: TRBV5-4; j_call: TRBJ2-7; cdr3_nt: TGTGCCAGCAGCTTGGGGTTTCAGAGCTCCTACGAGCAGTACTTC; cdr3_aa: CASSLGFQSSYEQYF
d_call: .; cdr3_length: 16; clone_size: medium-sized; v_call: TRBV19; j_call: TRBJ2-2; cdr3_nt: TGTGCCAGTAGTACCCGGACAGGGAGGGAGAGCGGGGAGCTGTTTTTT; cdr3_aa: CASSTRTGRESGELFF